This T cell receptor (beta chain) was documented in a study of blood T cell repertoires in COVID-19. For the study at large: Sources were T cells, B-cell-depleted T cells, or PBMCs; the material itself was cDNA or gDNA.

Per the original methods: Estimated nucleated cell counts came from reference gene primer amplification. Profiling relied on immunoSEQ multiplex PCR, and the TCRdb table lists in-frame clones only, not all of them. The V and J calls and clone size are taken from that table; D and trimming were inferred from the DNA. This sample has around 58,000 clones, with around 90% found just once. Unmatched junction bases numbered 5, after V lost 5 bases and J lost 0 bases. The CDR3 length is 16 residues. The germline V gene has CDR1 SGHAT and CDR2 FQNNGV. The V call is TRBV11-2, the J call TRBJ2-1; TRBD2 matches 9 bases. The source of this sequence is a human donor with active COVID-19. The donor label of this sample is uncertain. Sequencing was carried out using peripheral blood. CDR3 sequence: CASSTTSGSSYNEQFF. CDR3 nucleotide sequence: TGTGCCAGCAGCACGACTAGCGGAAGCTCCTACAATGAGCAGTTCTTC.